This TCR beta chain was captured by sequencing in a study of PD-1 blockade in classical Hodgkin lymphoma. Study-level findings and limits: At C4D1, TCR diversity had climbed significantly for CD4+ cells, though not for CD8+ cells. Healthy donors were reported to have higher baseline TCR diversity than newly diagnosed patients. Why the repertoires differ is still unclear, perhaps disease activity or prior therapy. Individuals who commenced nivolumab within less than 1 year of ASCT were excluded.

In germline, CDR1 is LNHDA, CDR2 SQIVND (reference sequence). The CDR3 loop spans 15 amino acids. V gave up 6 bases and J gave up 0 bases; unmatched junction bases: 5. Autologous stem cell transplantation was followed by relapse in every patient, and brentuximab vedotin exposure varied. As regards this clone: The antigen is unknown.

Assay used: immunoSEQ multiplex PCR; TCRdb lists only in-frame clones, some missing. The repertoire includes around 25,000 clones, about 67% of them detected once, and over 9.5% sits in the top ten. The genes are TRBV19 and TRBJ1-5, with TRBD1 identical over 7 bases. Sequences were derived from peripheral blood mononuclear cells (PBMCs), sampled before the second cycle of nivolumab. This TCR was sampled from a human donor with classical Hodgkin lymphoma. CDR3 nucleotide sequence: TGTGCCAGTAGGGGACAGAGCCTTAGCAATCAGCCCCAGCATTTT. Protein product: CASRGQSLSNQPQHF.